This entry lists 25 T cell receptor beta chains sequenced from one sample in a study of cytomegalovirus exposure and HLA in healthy donors. The primer mix had 60 Vbeta and 13 Jbeta primers. Sequencing used immunoSEQ multiplex PCR; TCRdb keeps in-frame clones, though not all of them. The table lists 200,000 or so clones, 82% of them singletons, with 6.5% in the top ten. Sequencing was performed on PBMCs. The source is a woman between 50 and 59 years old in good health and CMV-seropositive.

The genes are TRBV30 and TRBJ1-4; possibly TRBD1 for D (5 bases). This CDR3 contains 13 residues. Germline CDR1 and CDR2: GTSNPN and SVGIG (reference sequence). V was clipped by 0 bases and J by 7 bases, with 9 bases between them. CDR3 DNA: TGTGCCTGGAGTGTGAGGGACTTTGAAAAACTGTTTTTT. Protein product: CAWSVRDFEKLFF.

This clone was counted only a few times. This chain uses TRBV18 with TRBJ1-5, with D tentatively TRBD1 (6 bases). CDR3 length equals 15 residues. The V end was cut by 5 bases, the J end by 8 bases, with 19 bases between. CDR1 is KGHSH, CDR2 LQKENI, per germline. CDR3 amino acids: CASSVSTGQSEPQHF. CDR3 sequence (DNA): TGTGCCAGCTCAGTTAGCACAGGGCAGAGTGAGCCCCAGCATTTT.

The genes are TRBV2 and TRBJ2-5; 7 bases are a match to TRBD1. The V gene end was trimmed by 3 bases and the J gene end by 4 bases; junction bases not matched to a gene: 5. Germline lookup yields CDR1 SNHLY and CDR2 FYNNEI. This CDR3 region has 14 residues. CDR3 in DNA: TGTGCCAGCAGTGATAGACAGGGCGGAGAGACCCAGTACTTC. This translates into CASSDRQGGETQYF.

The chain couples TRBV27 to TRBJ2-5; 9 positions match TRBD2. The J call may be in error: the DNA end matches TRBJ2-7 better. CDR3 size: 15 residues. Germline-derived CDR1 and CDR2 are MNHEY and SMNVEV (reference sequence). The CDR3 coding sequence is TGTGCCAGCAGTTTAGCGGGAGGGCCTATATACGAGCAGTACTTC. It codes for CASSLAGGPIYEQYF.

The chain employs TRBV2 and TRBJ2-7; maybe TRBD1 (6 bases). The CDR3 sequence is 13 residues long. V was trimmed by 6 bases and J by 5 bases, leaving 14 bases between them. Germline assignment: CDR1 SNHLY and CDR2 FYNNEI. The CDR3 is CASRQTGNDEQYF. DNA of the CDR3: TGTGCCAGCAGACAGACAGGTAACGACGAGCAGTACTTC.

The rearrangement links TRBV19 to TRBJ1-6; a weak D match, TRBD1 (6 bases). The V gene's germline CDR1 is LNHDA and CDR2 SQIVND (reference sequence). CDR3 length equals 16 residues. Trimming cost V 9 bases and J 0 bases, with 15 bases left between them. The CDR3 DNA reads TGTGCCAGCGCCGACAGGAAGAGCTCCTATAATTCACCCCTCCACTTT. This translates into CASADRKSSYNSPLHF. The whole variable domain, filled in from reference TRBV19 and TRBJ1-6, reads DGGITQSPKYLFRKEGQNVTLSCEQNLNHDAMYWYRQDPGQGLRLIYYSQIVNDFQKGDIAEGYSVSREKKESFPLTVTSAQKNPTAFYLCASADRKSSYNSPLHFGNGTRLTVT.

The chain is built from TRBV2 and TRBJ1-5; D perhaps matches TRBD1 (5 bases). Germline CDR1 and CDR2: SNHLY and FYNNEI. Between the trimmed V and J ends, which lost 4 bases and 0 bases, there was a span of 7 bases. This CDR3 has 14 amino acids. The CDR3, as DNA: TGTGCCAGCAGTGCTGACAGTAGCAATCAGCCCCAGCATTTT. The encoded protein is CASSADSSNQPQHF.

The J gene is TRBJ2-4, the V gene TRBV19, with 8 bases identical to TRBD2. Germline V gene sequence: CDR1 LNHDA, CDR2 SQIVND (reference sequence). With 3 bases clipped from V and 1 base from J, the junction kept 17 bases outside the gene matches. The CDR3 runs 20 residues. The DNA of the CDR3 is TGTGCCAGTAGTATGGTGGGGGAGGAGCGGGAGAGTAAGGCCAAAAACATTCAGTACTTC. It codes for CASSMVGEERESKAKNIQYF.

This clone occurred once. This chain connects TRBV28 to TRBJ2-2, with TRBD2 identical over 16 bases. The V gene's germline CDR1 is MDHEN and CDR2 SYDVKM. This CDR3 has 17 amino acids. V was pared by 5 bases and J by 7 bases, with 7 bases of the junction left unmatched. CDR3 sequence (DNA): TGTGCCAGCAGTGGGACTAGCGGGAGGGCCAGGAGCGGGGAGCTGTTTTTT. It codes for CASSGTSGRARSGELFF.

The table lists this clone with a few counts. This chain connects TRBV18 to TRBJ2-3, with 11 bases matching TRBD1. Germline CDR1 KGHSH, CDR2 LQKENI. The CDR3 is made up of 16 amino acids. With 3 bases clipped from V and 6 bases from J, the junction kept 8 bases outside the gene matches. The CDR3 sequence is CASSPGQGGPQDTQYF. The CDR3 DNA is TGTGCCAGCTCACCGGGACAGGGGGGCCCACAGGATACGCAGTATTTT.

The V and J genes are TRBV28 and TRBJ1-5, with TRBD1 as a possible D gene (5 bases). V lost 6 bases and J lost 2, with 14 bases in between. CDR3 length equals 15 residues. CDR1 and CDR2 (germline): MDHEN, SYDVKM. CDR3 bases: TGTGCCAGCAGGGGGAGGGGAGTTGGCAATCAGCCCCAGCATTTT. This gives the protein CASRGRGVGNQPQHF.

The chain links TRBV9 to TRBJ2-3; the D is unclear. Per germline, CDR1 SGDLS and CDR2 YYNGEE. The CDR3 covers 12 residues. V was shortened by 3 bases and J by 3 bases, with 5 bases between the two germline ends. DNA for the CDR3: TGTGCCAGCAGCGGAGCAACAGATACGCAGTATTTT. Residues: CASSGATDTQYF.

This chain connects TRBV28 to TRBJ2-5; 8 positions match TRBD1. Per germline, CDR1 MDHEN and CDR2 SYDVKM. Germline trimming cut 2 bases from V and 3 bases from J; bases unmatched to any gene: 14. This CDR3 is built from 18 residues. The CDR3 spells CASSLRWTGYGREETQYF. The DNA of the CDR3 is TGTGCCAGCAGTTTACGCTGGACAGGGTACGGTAGGGAAGAGACCCAGTACTTC.

This chain joins TRBV28 and TRBJ2-7; D perhaps matches TRBD2 (6 bases). Germline V CDR1 and CDR2: MDHEN, SYDVKM. The CDR3 loop spans 13 amino acids. V was trimmed by 3 bases and J by 3 bases, leaving 9 bases between them. The CDR3 region has the DNA TGTGCCAGCAGTTTGATCGGGGGCTACGAGCAGTACTTC. Its translation: CASSLIGGYEQYF.

The gene calls are TRBV5-4 and TRBJ2-5, with a weak D call TRBD2 (6 bases). The V gene lost 0 bases and the J gene lost 9 bases, with 9 bases spanning the gap. Germline V gene data show CDR1 as SGHNT and CDR2 as YYREEE (reference sequence). CDR3 length: 12 amino acids. The CDR3 sequence is CASSLVSGAQYF. Here the CDR3 DNA reads TGTGCCAGCAGCTTGGTCTCGGGGGCCCAGTACTTC.

In nucleotides, the CDR3 is TGTGCCAGAAGCTTTCAGGGAATAAGAAACTATGGCTACACCTTC. Its translation: CARSFQGIRNYGYTF. The chain combines TRBV5-3 with TRBJ1-2; a weak D match, TRBD1 (5 bases). TRBV5-3 is an ORF for which the function is uncertain. V was clipped by 2 bases and J by 2 bases, with 13 bases between them. CDR3 length: 15 residues.

V usage is TRBV29-1 and J usage is TRBJ2-5; D is unclear. The CDR3 totals 12 residues. Looked up from germline, CDR1 is SQVTM and CDR2 is ANQGSEA. V was shortened by 0 bases and J by 4 bases, with 6 bases between the two germline ends. CDR3: CSVEDGGETQYF. Here the CDR3 DNA reads TGCAGCGTTGAAGACGGTGGAGAGACCCAGTACTTC.

The gene calls are TRBV5-1 and TRBJ2-3; 8 nucleotides line up with TRBD1. Germline loops: CDR1 SGHRS, CDR2 YFSETQ. J was trimmed by 4 bases and V by 1 base; bases with no gene match: 5. The CDR3 is made up of 15 amino acids. The chain's CDR3 is CASSLLQGGPDTQYF. CDR3 sequence (DNA): TGCGCCAGCAGCTTGCTACAGGGGGGTCCAGATACGCAGTATTTT.

CDR3 in amino acids: CASSLVSSGRAVEQFF. DNA of the CDR3: TGTGCCAGCAGCTTGGTTAGTAGCGGGAGAGCGGTTGAGCAGTTCTTC. The gene calls are TRBV5-4 and TRBJ2-1, with 9 nucleotides matching TRBD2. CDR1 and CDR2 from the germline V gene are SGHNT and YYREEE (reference sequence). The CDR3 loop spans 16 amino acids. V shed 0 bases, J shed 9 bases, and the junction held 10 bases outside the gene matches. The whole variable domain, filled in from reference TRBV5-4 and TRBJ2-1, reads ETGVTQSPTHLIKTRGQQVTLRCSSQSGHNTVSWYQQALGQGPQFIFQYYREEENGRGNFPPRFSGLQFPNYSSELNVNALELDDSALYLCASSLVSSGRAVEQFFGPGTRLTVL.

The chain combines TRBV28 with TRBJ2-1, with 7 nucleotides matching TRBD1. The germline CDR1 and CDR2 sequences are MDHEN and SYDVKM. Trimming cost V 6 bases and J 2 bases; bases outside gene matches: 7. This CDR3 has 15 residues. The CDR3 region is CASSRTQGPYNEQFF. The CDR3 nucleotides read TGTGCCAGCAGCCGGACACAGGGGCCCTACAATGAGCAGTTCTTC.

This chain joins TRBV7-2 and TRBJ2-7, with TRBD2 identical over 8 bases. The trim removed 1 base at V and 1 base at J, leaving 6 bases unmatched. Germline V gives CDR1 SGHTA, CDR2 FQGNSA. This CDR3 region has 16 residues. CDR3 nucleotide sequence: TGTGCCAGCAGCTTAGGGCTAGCGGGTTTTTCCTACGAGCAGTACTTC. As protein: CASSLGLAGFSYEQYF. Drawing the rest from reference TRBV7-2 and TRBJ2-7, the complete variable domain is GAGVSQSPSNKVTEKGKDVELRCDPISGHTALYWYRQSLGQGLEFLIYFQGNSAPDKSGLPSDRFSAERTGGSVSTLTIQRTQQEDSAVYLCASSLGLAGFSYEQYFGPGTRLTVT.

The chain joins TRBV12-5 to TRBJ2-1, with 7 bases matching TRBD1. The CDR3 extends over 13 amino acids. Per the germline V gene, CDR1 is LGHNT and CDR2 is FRNRAP. After removal of 1 base from V and 8 bases from J, the junction contained 2 bases not matched to a gene. The CDR3 sequence: CASGLDRGDEQFF. The CDR3 DNA is TGTGCTAGTGGTTTGGACAGGGGTGATGAGCAGTTCTTC.

The CDR3 spells CSVQGGVSDTQYF. DNA for the CDR3: TGCAGCGTACAAGGGGGGGTCTCCGATACGCAGTATTTT. The chain combines TRBV29-1 with TRBJ2-3, with D possibly being TRBD2 (7 bases). In germline, CDR1 is SQVTM, CDR2 ANQGSEA. The CDR3 length is 13 residues. The V end was cut by 6 bases, the J end by 6 bases, with 16 bases between.

This clone was detected only a few times. The rearrangement links TRBV19 to TRBJ1-1, with 7 bases fitting TRBD1. This CDR3 is built from 14 residues. Unmatched junction bases numbered 11, after V lost 9 bases and J lost 4 bases. Germline CDR1 and CDR2: LNHDA and SQIVND (reference sequence). CDR3 coding DNA: TGTGCCAGCGGACTACGATCAGGGGGCACTGAAGCTTTCTTT. Protein: CASGLRSGGTEAFF.

The gene calls are TRBV11-2 and TRBJ2-3; D may be TRBD2 (6 bases). This CDR3 is built from 15 residues. V was trimmed by 3 bases and J by 3 bases, leaving 13 bases between them. Germline V CDR1 and CDR2: SGHAT, FQNNGV. CDR3 protein: CASSLTTSWTDTQYF. CDR3 DNA sequence: TGTGCCAGCAGCTTGACGACTAGTTGGACAGATACGCAGTATTTT.